Following are 17 T cell receptor beta chains from one sample sequenced in a study of neurological immune-mediated disorders. TCRdb fed the 5' RACE reads into MiXCR, producing one record per CDR3 protein. The table has more than 15,000 distinct CDR3 sequences, about 2.6% seen once; the top ten hold 4.5% to 5.5%. The sequencing sample was made of PBMCs. These receptors came from a young woman with multiple sclerosis.

This clonotype appeared many times. J is TRBJ1-4 and V is TRBV28; 7 bases match TRBD1. V gave up 3 bases and J gave up 8 bases; unmatched junction bases: 9. Looked up from germline, CDR1 is MDHEN and CDR2 is SYDVKM. The length of the CDR3 is 15 residues. The CDR3 here is CASSFGGQHLEKLFF. The CDR3 DNA reads TGTGCCAGCAGTTTCGGGGGACAGCACCTAGAAAAACTGTTTTTT.

Many counts were recorded for this clonotype. V usage is TRBV12-3 or TRBV12-4 and J usage is TRBJ1-5; D may be TRBD1 (6 bases). V was pared by 4 bases and J by 4 bases, with 14 bases between. This CDR3 is built from 15 residues. The CDR3 spells CASSSGQGGNQPQHF. CDR3 in DNA: TGTGCCAGCAGTTCGGGCCAAGGGGGGAATCAGCCCCAGCATTTT.

This clonotype showed up just a few times. Lacking the conserved final phenylalanine or tryptophan, this CDR3 likely reflects a read error. The chain links TRBV12-3 or TRBV12-4 to TRBJ1-1; D gene ambiguous. Trimming cost V 0 bases and J 4 bases, with 6 bases left between them. The CDR3 spans 13 residues. The CDR3 loop is CASSLAWGTEAFN. In DNA, the CDR3 is TGTGCCAGCAGTTTAGCTTGGGGCACTGAAGCTTTCAAT.

This clonotype was seen many times. V is TRBV10-3 and J is TRBJ1-4; D is undetermined. The CDR3 spans 13 residues. V lost 6 bases to trimming and J lost 0 bases, with 5 bases between them. CDR1 is ENHRY and CDR2 is SYGVKD in the germline V gene. CDR3 DNA: TGTGCCATCAGCCACACAACTAATGAAAAACTGTTTTTT. Residues: CAISHTTNEKLFF.

In this sample, this clonotype turned up many times. V gene TRBV20-1 combines with J gene TRBJ2-1; the D gene is possibly TRBD2 (5 bases). CDR1 DFQATT and CDR2 SNEGSKA come from the germline V gene (reference sequence). The V end was cut by 4 bases, the J end by 6 bases, with 10 bases between. The CDR3 runs 12 residues. The CDR3 coding sequence is TGCAGTGCTAATGATGCGGGCAATGAGCAGTTCTTC. Translation gives CSANDAGNEQFF.

In its sample, this clonotype was seen many times. This rearrangement joins TRBV5-1 to TRBJ1-6; 7 bases line up with TRBD1. The V and J ends lost 4 bases and 6 bases, in that order; junction bases with no gene match: 4. Per germline, CDR1 SGHRS and CDR2 YFSETQ. The CDR3 loop spans 14 amino acids. The CDR3 here is CASSRDRFNSPLHF. Here the CDR3 DNA reads TGCGCCAGCAGCCGGGACAGATTTAATTCACCCCTCCACTTT.

This clonotype was seen ten or more times. The rearrangement links TRBV20-1 to TRBJ2-1; D uncertain. Between the trimmed V and J ends, which lost 3 bases and 7 bases, there was a span of 22 bases. The germline CDR1 and CDR2 sequences are DFQATT and SNEGSKA (reference sequence). CDR3 length: 16 residues. The DNA for the CDR3 is TGCAGTGCTAGTTACCGGACCGTCCCCGGAACGAATGAGCAGTTCTTC. As protein: CSASYRTVPGTNEQFF.

This clonotype was recorded a few times. This chain joins TRBV7-2 and TRBJ2-3, with a tentative D call TRBD2 (5 bases). The CDR3 has 15 amino acids. Per the germline V gene, CDR1 is SGHTA and CDR2 is FQGNSA. Trimming removed 1 base at V and 1 base at J, with 9 bases between. The CDR3 loop reads CASSLVFGGTDTQYF. CDR3 nucleotide sequence: TGTGCCAGCAGCTTAGTTTTCGGGGGCACAGATACGCAGTATTTT.

This clonotype occurred a few times. This could be a read error, since a much larger clone is one nucleotide away. The chain joins TRBV12-3 or TRBV12-4 to TRBJ2-7; 8 bases map to TRBD2. The length of the CDR3 is 13 residues. The CDR3 sequence is CASTLRGAYGQYF. The CDR3 DNA reads TGTGCCAGCACCCTGCGGGGGGCCTACGGGCAGTACTTC.

Many counts were recorded for this clonotype. J is TRBJ2-1 and V is TRBV5-1; D may match TRBD1 or TRBD2 (5 bases each). CDR3 size: 15 residues. V was pared by 4 bases and J by 6 bases, with 17 bases between. The germline V gene has CDR1 SGHRS and CDR2 YFSETQ. CDR3 protein: CASSRGPEGLNEQFF. The CDR3 DNA reads as TGCGCCAGCAGCCGGGGACCAGAGGGGCTCAATGAGCAGTTCTTC.

This clonotype was counted many times. This chain uses TRBV20-1 with TRBJ1-1; 9 nucleotides match TRBD1. This CDR3 region has 12 residues. Trimming at V came to 4 bases and at J to 7 bases, leaving 4 bases not matched to a gene. Germline V gene sequence: CDR1 DFQATT, CDR2 SNEGSKA (reference sequence). The CDR3: CSAKDRGGEAFF. Written as DNA, the CDR3 is TGCAGTGCTAAGGACAGGGGAGGTGAAGCTTTCTTT.

This clonotype was detected many times. The V gene is TRBV20-1, the J gene TRBJ1-1; no definite D call. This CDR3 is built from 14 residues. Deletions cut 1 base from V and 6 bases from J, with 15 bases between. CDR1 is DFQATT and CDR2 is SNEGSKA in the germline V gene (reference sequence). The CDR3 spells CSARALNRGPEAFF. The CDR3 region has the DNA TGCAGTGCTAGAGCCTTAAACAGAGGGCCTGAAGCTTTCTTT.

This clonotype was detected ten times or more. This rearrangement joins TRBV20-1 to TRBJ2-1; weak D call: TRBD2 (5 bases). This CDR3 has 11 residues. Germline V gives CDR1 DFQATT, CDR2 SNEGSKA (reference sequence). V was pared by 7 bases and J by 5 bases, with 9 bases between. The CDR3 DNA reads TGCAGTGTAAGGGAGAACAATGAGCAGTTCTTC. Its translation: CSVRENNEQFF.

The chain joins TRBV10-2 to TRBJ1-1; 10 bases are a match to TRBD1. This CDR3 region has 15 residues. Germline V gene sequence: CDR1 WSHSY, CDR2 SAAADI. V lost 6 bases, J lost 2 bases, and 6 bases stayed unmatched. CDR3 nucleotides: TGCGCCAGCAGGGATAGGGACAGGGGTAACACTGAAGCTTTCTTT. This codes for CASRDRDRGNTEAFF.

This clonotype was seen many times. The rearrangement uses TRBV15 and TRBJ1-6; 8 bases match TRBD1. There are 11 residues in the CDR3. Germline V gene sequence: CDR1 LNHNV, CDR2 YYDKDF (reference sequence). The J segment lost 19 bases and the V segment lost 3 bases, leaving 5 bases of the junction unmatched. The CDR3 region is CATSRPGTGHF. Written as DNA, the CDR3 is TGTGCCACCAGCAGGCCTGGGACAGGACACTTT.

This clonotype was counted ten times or more. V is TRBV27 and J is TRBJ2-7; TRBD1 or TRBD2 may be the D gene (6 bases each). Germline CDR1 and CDR2: MNHEY and SMNVEV (reference sequence). V lost 5 bases to trimming and J lost 1 base, with 9 bases between them. The CDR3 runs 13 residues. CDR3: CASSTGRSYEQYV. The DNA of the CDR3 is TGTGCCAGCAGTACAGGGAGGTCCTACGAGCAGTACGTC.

This clonotype was picked up many times. The genes are TRBV6-6 and TRBJ1-2; D is possibly TRBD1 (5 bases). This CDR3 has 13 amino acids. Germline-derived CDR1 and CDR2 are MNHNY and SVGAGI (reference sequence). Trimming removed 5 bases at V and 2 bases at J, with 9 bases between. CDR3 loop: CASSPTANYGYTF. The CDR3 DNA follows: TGTGCCAGCAGTCCGACAGCCAACTATGGCTACACCTTC.